This TCR beta chain was sequenced in a study of blood T cells in healthy people across ages. Study details: About one barcoded beta molecule per two T cells was the capture yield of template switching. Study observations and caveats: In long-lived donors, naive CD4+ cell counts and diversity exceeded those of aged donors. Significant beta diversity loss was already apparent by age approximately 40, declining roughly linearly.

Through a sample-barcoded 5' primer and a J-beta primer mix, a second PCR was run for about 7 to 12 cycles. TCRdb re-called the 5' RACE reads with MiXCR, one entry per CDR3 protein. The profile shows a few hundred thousand distinct CDR3 sequences, 25% to 30% of them singletons. In this sample, this clonotype turned up a few times. Its antigen is undetermined. Germline CDR1 and CDR2: SGHKS and YYEKEE (reference sequence). The CDR3 totals 15 residues. Trimming cost V 4 bases and J 9 bases; bases outside gene matches: 8. The clonotype was recovered from a woman aged 70-85 years in good health. The chain couples TRBV5-5 to TRBJ2-7, with 15 bases aligning to TRBD2. The specimen was blood. DNA of the CDR3: TGTGCCAGCAGCCCCCGGACTAGCGGGAGGGCCGGGCAGTACTTC. Protein product: CASSPRTSGRAGQYF.